This TCR beta chain originates from a study of blood T cell repertoires in COVID-19. The overall study: Samples representing acute and convalescent COVID-19 were sourced from the United States, Italy and Spain.

Per germline, CDR1 LGHDT and CDR2 YNNKEL (reference sequence). The CDR3 covers 16 residues. The V end lost 1 base, the J end lost 1 base, and 13 bases lay between the germline ends. This table comes from immunoSEQ multiplex PCR, and its TCRdb copy is limited to in-frame clones, with some not included. The repertoire holds 70,000 or so clones, with about three quarters as singletons. This clone was recorded a few times. The sequence came from a woman between 70 and 85 years old with acute or convalescent COVID-19. The sample taken for sequencing was peripheral blood. This chain links TRBV3-1 (or the pseudogene TRBV3-2) with TRBJ1-1, with no clear D. In nucleotides, the CDR3 is TGTGCCAGCAGCCAAGTTAGATCTCCAGGGAACACTGAAGCTTTCTTT. It is translated as CASSQVRSPGNTEAFF.